Following are 8 T cell receptor beta chains from one sample sequenced in a study of CD8 T cells in ankylosing spondylitis. MiXCR was run by TCRdb on the 5' RACE reads, yielding one entry per CDR3 protein. Of over 150,000 distinct CDR3 sequences in the sample, about 18% were seen once. Material for sequencing was blood, either unsorted or a sorted T cell fraction (not recorded which). These receptor sequences come from a male donor aged 10-35 years with ankylosing spondylitis or in good health (not recorded which).

The table lists this clonotype with many counts. The rearrangement uses TRBV5-8 and TRBJ1-1, with D unclear. There are 11 residues in the CDR3. The germline V gene encodes CDR1 SGHTS and CDR2 YDEGEE. V lost 4 bases and J 7 bases, leaving 8 bases between the germline ends. In DNA form, the CDR3 reads TGTGCCAGCAGCCTACTAGATGAAGCTTTCTTT. Translating it yields CASSLLDEAFF. The entire variable domain, with the rest obtained from reference TRBV5-8 and TRBJ1-1, is as follows: EAGVTQSPTHLIKTRGQQATLRCSPISGHTSVYWYQQALGLGLQFLLWYDEGEERNRGNFPPRFSGRQFPNYSSELNVNALELEDSALYLCASSLLDEAFFGQGTRLTVV.

The chain links TRBV7-2 to TRBJ2-1; possibly TRBD2 for D (5 bases). V gave up 5 bases and J gave up 10 bases, with 12 bases separating them. CDR1 is SGHTA and CDR2 is FQGNSA in the germline V gene. This CDR3 has 12 residues. The CDR3 coding sequence is TGTGCCAGCAGCACTAGAAGGAACGAGCAGTTCTTC. The encoded protein is CASSTRRNEQFF.

The sample holds many counts of this clonotype. The chain joins TRBV18 to TRBJ2-1, with 7 positions matching TRBD2. This CDR3 spans 15 amino acids. From germline, CDR1 is KGHSH and CDR2 LQKENI. V gave up 3 bases and J gave up 6 bases; unmatched junction bases: 8. CDR3: CASSPSGIRGNEQFF. The CDR3 DNA sequence: TGTGCCAGCTCACCGAGCGGGATTCGAGGCAATGAGCAGTTCTTC.

The chain links TRBV12-3 or TRBV12-4 to TRBJ2-5, with unresolved D. Trimming took 3 bases from V and 5 from J, leaving 22 bases between them. CDR3 size: 17 residues. The CDR3: CASSFGRPLPGGETQYF. The DNA for the CDR3 is TGTGCCAGCAGTTTCGGGCGGCCTCTTCCAGGTGGGGAGACCCAGTACTTC.

A few counts support this clonotype. CDR3 region: CAWSGVGNTEAFF. The CDR3 nucleotides read TGTGCCTGGTCAGGAGTTGGGAACACTGAAGCTTTCTTT. The chain combines TRBV30 with TRBJ1-1; D is unclear. The length of the CDR3 is 13 residues. V shed 5 bases and J shed 1 base, with 11 bases lying between them. The germline CDR1 and CDR2 sequences are GTSNPN and SVGIG (reference sequence).

This clonotype has a count of ten or more. The chain uses TRBV7-9 and TRBJ2-1; D is perhaps TRBD2 (7 bases). Trimming left V 1 base short and J 7 bases short, with 17 bases between. The CDR3 is made up of 16 amino acids. The germline V gene encodes CDR1 SEHNR and CDR2 FQNEAQ (reference sequence). CDR3 in DNA: TGTGCCAGCAGCTTAGTGGGGGGGGCTAGCTTGAATGAGCAGTTCTTC. This encodes CASSLVGGASLNEQFF.

This chain connects TRBV18 to TRBJ2-7, with 8 nucleotides matching TRBD1. Trimming cost V 5 bases and J 6 bases; bases outside gene matches: 3. The germline gives CDR1 KGHSH, CDR2 LQKENI. The length of the CDR3 is 12 residues. The CDR3 sequence: CASSTTGGEQYF. CDR3 coding DNA: TGTGCCAGCTCAACCACAGGGGGCGAGCAGTACTTC.

The table lists this clonotype with many counts. The chain couples TRBV12-3 or TRBV12-4 to TRBJ2-5; D gene uncertain. CDR3 length equals 12 residues. With 8 bases removed from V and 4 bases from J, the gap between germline ends came to 11 bases. The CDR3 loop is CASGAEGETQYF. The CDR3 DNA is TGTGCCAGCGGTGCCGAAGGAGAGACCCAGTACTTC.